Below, 17 T cell receptor beta chains from the same sample are listed, as sequenced in a study of blood T cells in healthy people across ages. The use of a sample-barcoded 5' primer and a J-beta primer mix characterized a second PCR of about 7 to 12 cycles. Each CDR3 protein is one row after TCRdb ran MiXCR on the 5' RACE reads. The sample has 850,000 to 1,100,000 distinct CDR3 sequences; around two fifths are singletons. Sequenced: blood. The receptors were gathered from a man aged 18 to 29 in good health.

The chain combines TRBV20-1 with TRBJ1-5; D ambiguous. V dropped 1 base and J dropped 4 bases, with 8 bases sitting between them. Germline V gene lookup returns CDR1 DFQATT and CDR2 SNEGSKA (reference sequence). The CDR3 is made up of 13 amino acids. The chain's CDR3 is CSARADENQPQHF. The CDR3 region has the DNA TGCAGTGCTAGAGCCGACGAAAATCAGCCCCAGCATTTT.

The table lists this clonotype with a few counts. The chain recombines TRBV6-6 with TRBJ2-5; D might be TRBD2 (5 bases). Deletions cut 1 base from V and 0 bases from J, with 9 bases between. The CDR3 spans 15 residues. From germline, CDR1 is MNHNY and CDR2 SVGAGI (reference sequence). The CDR3 nucleotides are TGTGCCAGCAGTTACTTTCGGGGAAACCAAGAGACCCAGTACTTC. Its protein product is CASSYFRGNQETQYF.

The V gene is TRBV20-1, the J gene TRBJ2-7; D perhaps matches TRBD1 (6 bases). CDR3 size: 13 residues. Germline V gives CDR1 DFQATT, CDR2 SNEGSKA (reference sequence). The V end lost 5 bases, the J end lost 2 bases, and 13 bases lay between the germline ends. The CDR3 bases are TGCAGTGCTGAGCGACAGGAACCCTACGAGCAGTACTTC. Translating gives CSAERQEPYEQYF.

V is TRBV25-1 and J is TRBJ2-4; 8 bases match TRBD1. V gave up 1 base and J gave up 1 base; unmatched junction bases: 6. The CDR3 is 17 amino acids. Germline assignment: CDR1 MGHDK and CDR2 SYGVNS. CDR3 sequence (DNA): TGTGCCAGCAGTGAATCCCTGACAGGGGACGCCAAAAACATTCAGTACTTC. Protein sequence: CASSESLTGDAKNIQYF. Full variable domain (outside the CDR3, taken from reference TRBV25-1 and TRBJ2-4): EADIYQTPRYLVIGTGKKITLECSQTMGHDKMYWYQQDPGMELHLIHYSYGVNSTEKGDLSSESTVSRIRTEHFPLTLESARPSHTSQYLCASSESLTGDAKNIQYFGAGTRLSVL.

The chain combines TRBV10-3 with TRBJ2-7, with D possibly matching TRBD2 (5 bases). This CDR3 is built from 11 residues. Germline CDR1 ENHRY, CDR2 SYGVKD. With 7 bases removed from V and 9 bases from J, the gap between germline ends came to 13 bases. CDR3: CAINDGGRQYF. The DNA of the CDR3 is TGTGCCATCAATGACGGAGGTCGGCAGTACTTC.

This clonotype was counted only a few times. This sequence joins TRBV12-3 or TRBV12-4 and TRBJ2-3, with unresolved D. V lost 8 bases and J lost 11, with 17 bases in between. The CDR3 extends over 12 amino acids. The DNA for the CDR3 is TGTGCCAGCCGATTTAGCACAGATGTGCAGTATTTT. Residues: CASRFSTDVQYF.

This clonotype was counted only a few times. In nucleotides, the CDR3 is TGTGCCAGCGAACGGGGGGTAGAGCAGTTCTTC. Translation gives CASERGVEQFF. V gene TRBV6-2 or TRBV6-3 combines with J gene TRBJ2-1; 7 bases are a match to TRBD2. Per the germline V gene, CDR1 is MNHEY and CDR2 is SVGEGT. Germline trimming cut 8 bases from V and 10 bases from J; bases unmatched to any gene: 5. The CDR3 is made up of 11 amino acids.

The chain links TRBV20-1 to TRBJ1-6, with D perhaps TRBD1 (5 bases). The CDR3 has 14 amino acids. V was trimmed by 6 bases and J by 5 bases, leaving 14 bases between them. CDR1 DFQATT and CDR2 SNEGSKA come from the germline V gene (reference sequence). CDR3 protein: CSAFGTVDNSPLHF. CDR3 coding DNA: TGCAGTGCGTTCGGGACGGTGGATAATTCACCCCTCCACTTT.

The gene calls are TRBV12-5 and TRBJ2-1, with 11 bases lining up with TRBD2. This CDR3 is 14 amino acids long. J was trimmed by 4 bases and V by 6 bases; bases with no gene match: 2. CDR1 and CDR2 (germline): LGHNT, FRNRAP. The CDR3 DNA reads as TGTGCTAGTGGCCTAGCGGGGGGTTACAATGAGCAGTTCTTC. Its translation: CASGLAGGYNEQFF.

The sample holds a few counts of this clonotype. This sequence joins TRBV29-1 and TRBJ2-1; TRBD1 is a possible D gene (5 bases). The V gene lost 4 bases and the J gene lost 6 bases, with 7 bases spanning the gap. The V gene's germline CDR1 is SQVTM and CDR2 ANQGSEA. The CDR3 runs 11 residues. The CDR3 region is CSVGRVNEQFF. The CDR3 DNA reads as TGCAGCGTTGGCAGGGTCAATGAGCAGTTCTTC.

This clonotype was found many times. The chain combines TRBV27 with TRBJ2-1; D uncertain. This CDR3 contains 14 residues. Germline CDR1 and CDR2: MNHEY and SMNVEV (reference sequence). V was pared by 5 bases and J by 4 bases, with 12 bases between. CDR3 loop: CASSLGGGYNEQFF. Written as DNA, the CDR3 is TGTGCCAGCAGTCTAGGTGGCGGATACAATGAGCAGTTCTTC.

This clonotype was counted between two and nine times. The chain employs TRBV12-3 or TRBV12-4 and TRBJ2-3, with 10 bases aligning to TRBD2. V lost 5 bases, J lost 0 bases, and 8 bases stayed unmatched. The CDR3 extends over 17 amino acids. The CDR3 DNA is TGTGCCAGCAGTGCTAGCGGGGGCCCTGATAGCACAGATACGCAGTATTTT. This translates into CASSASGGPDSTDTQYF.

The chain uses TRBV4-1 and TRBJ1-2; possibly TRBD1 for D (6 bases). Germline V CDR1 and CDR2: MGHRA, YSYEKL. With 0 bases removed from V and 6 bases from J, the gap between germline ends came to 8 bases. CDR3 length: 13 residues. The DNA of the CDR3 is TGCGCCAGCAGCCAAGAGAACAGGGATGGCTACACCTTC. Protein: CASSQENRDGYTF.

As concerns this clonotype: A junction end diverges from the germline sequence, so it may reflect a read error. The V gene is TRBV12-3 or TRBV12-4, the J gene TRBJ1-5, with D perhaps TRBD1 (5 bases). The CDR3 consists of 16 residues. The CDR3 bases are TGTGTCAGCAGTTCAAGCTCAGGGTCTGGGAATCAGCCCCAGCATTTT. This codes for CVSSSSSGSGNQPQHF.

The chain recombines TRBV29-1 with TRBJ1-1; the D gene is possibly TRBD1 (5 bases). The ends were cut back, 2 bases at V and 0 bases at J, with 10 bases in the middle. CDR3 size: 14 residues. Per the germline V gene, CDR1 is SQVTM and CDR2 is ANQGSEA. The CDR3 sequence is CSVETGRVNTEAFF. The CDR3 DNA follows: TGCAGCGTTGAAACGGGCAGGGTGAACACTGAAGCTTTCTTT. Looking up the rest from reference TRBV29-1 and TRBJ1-1 gives the full variable domain: SAVISQKPSRDICQRGTSLTIQCQVDSQVTMMFWYRQQPGQSLTLIATANQGSEATYESGFVIDKFPISRPNLTFSTLTVSNMSPEDSSIYLCSVETGRVNTEAFFGQGTRLTVV.

The rearrangement uses TRBV12-5 and TRBJ1-4, with 10 bases matching TRBD1. Germline V lookup: CDR1 LGHNT, CDR2 FRNRAP. The CDR3 has 15 amino acids. V lost 3 bases to trimming and J lost 7 bases; unmatched junction nucleotides: 5. The CDR3 protein is CASGLGTGVGEKLFF. In nucleotides, the CDR3 is TGTGCTAGTGGTTTAGGGACAGGGGTTGGTGAAAAACTGTTTTTT.

The J gene is TRBJ1-2, the V gene TRBV29-1; 8 bases line up with TRBD1. J lost 9 bases, V lost 3 bases, and 9 bases had no gene match. Germline V lookup: CDR1 SQVTM, CDR2 ANQGSEA. The CDR3 contains 13 residues. This chain's CDR3 is CSVDPQGAQSYTF. CDR3 in DNA: TGCAGCGTTGATCCCCAGGGGGCGCAGAGCTACACCTTC.